This T cell receptor beta chain was sequenced for a study of OX40 agonist ivuxolimab in advanced cancers. In the study overall: Eligibility rules accepted prior anti-PD-1, anti-PD-L1 or anti-CTLA-4 therapy, and 40% had some.

Using immunoSEQ multiplex PCR, the repertoire was profiled, and TCRdb retains in-frame clones only, with some absent. The sample holds just over 80,000 clones, around 87% seen once. Findings and caveats of the study: Both CD4+ and CD8+ T cell populations in blood had undergone clonal expansion by week 6 at 0.1 to 3.0 mg/kg.

As to this clone: Antigen specificity is unknown.

The TCR was taken from an adult with an advanced solid tumor such as melanoma, head and neck, liver or kidney cancer. The sample in question was CD4+ or CD8+ T cells sorted from blood, obtained in a trial of the OX40 agonist ivuxolimab.

CDR3 loop: CASSYGTGNQPQHF. The CDR3 region has the DNA TGTGCCAGCAGTTACGGGACAGGCAATCAGCCCCAGCATTTT. V and J are TRBV2 and TRBJ1-5, with 7 bases aligning to TRBD1. Looked up from germline, CDR1 is SNHLY and CDR2 is FYNNEI. The V gene end was trimmed by 5 bases and the J gene end by 2 bases; junction bases not matched to a gene: 3. CDR3 length equals 14 residues.